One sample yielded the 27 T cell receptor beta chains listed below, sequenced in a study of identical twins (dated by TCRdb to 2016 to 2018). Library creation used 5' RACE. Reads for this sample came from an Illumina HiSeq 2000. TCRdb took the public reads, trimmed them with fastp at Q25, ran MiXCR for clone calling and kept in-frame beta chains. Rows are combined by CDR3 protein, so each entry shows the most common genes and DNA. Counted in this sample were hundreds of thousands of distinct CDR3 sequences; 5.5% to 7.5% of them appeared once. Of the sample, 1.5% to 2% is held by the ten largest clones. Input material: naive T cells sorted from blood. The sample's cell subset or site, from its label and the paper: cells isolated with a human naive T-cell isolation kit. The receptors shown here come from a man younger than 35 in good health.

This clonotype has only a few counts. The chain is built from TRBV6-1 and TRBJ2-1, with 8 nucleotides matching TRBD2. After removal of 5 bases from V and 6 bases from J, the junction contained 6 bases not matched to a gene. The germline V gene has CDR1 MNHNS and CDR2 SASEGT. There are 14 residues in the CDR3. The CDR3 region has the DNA TGTGCCAGCAGTACCCCCGGGAGGGGCAATGAGCAGTTCTTC. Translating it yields CASSTPGRGNEQFF.

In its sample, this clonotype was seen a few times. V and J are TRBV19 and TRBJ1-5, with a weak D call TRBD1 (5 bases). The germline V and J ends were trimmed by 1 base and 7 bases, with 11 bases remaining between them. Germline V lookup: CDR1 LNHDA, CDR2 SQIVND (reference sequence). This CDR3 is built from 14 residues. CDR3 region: CASSIVGPGQPQHF. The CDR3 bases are TGTGCCAGTAGTATAGTGGGGCCAGGACAGCCCCAGCATTTT.

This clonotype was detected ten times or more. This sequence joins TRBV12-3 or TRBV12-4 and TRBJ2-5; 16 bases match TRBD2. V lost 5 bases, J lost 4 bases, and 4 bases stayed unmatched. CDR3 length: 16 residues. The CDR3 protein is CASSGTSGRAGETQYF. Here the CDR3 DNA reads TGTGCCAGCAGTGGGACTAGCGGGAGGGCCGGAGAGACCCAGTACTTC.

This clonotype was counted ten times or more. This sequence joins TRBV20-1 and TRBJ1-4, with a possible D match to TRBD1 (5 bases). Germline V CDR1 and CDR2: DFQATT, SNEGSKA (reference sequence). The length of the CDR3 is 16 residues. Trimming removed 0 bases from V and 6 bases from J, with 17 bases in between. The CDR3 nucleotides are TGCAGTGCTAGAGAGTCTTTAGGGACTGACTATGAAAAACTGTTTTTT. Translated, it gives CSARESLGTDYEKLFF.

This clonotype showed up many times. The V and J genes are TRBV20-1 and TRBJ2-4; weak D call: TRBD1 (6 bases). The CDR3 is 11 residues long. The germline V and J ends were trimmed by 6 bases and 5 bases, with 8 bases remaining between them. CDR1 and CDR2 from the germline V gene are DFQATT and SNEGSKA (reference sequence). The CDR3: CSARTENIQYF. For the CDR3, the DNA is TGCAGTGCCCGGACAGAAAACATTCAGTACTTC.

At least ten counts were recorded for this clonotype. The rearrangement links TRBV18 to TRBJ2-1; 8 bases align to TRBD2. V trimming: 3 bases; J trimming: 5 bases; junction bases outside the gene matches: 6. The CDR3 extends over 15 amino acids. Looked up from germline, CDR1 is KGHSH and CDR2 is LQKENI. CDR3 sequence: CASSPIAGTDNEQFF. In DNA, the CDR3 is TGTGCCAGCTCACCCATAGCGGGGACTGACAATGAGCAGTTCTTC.

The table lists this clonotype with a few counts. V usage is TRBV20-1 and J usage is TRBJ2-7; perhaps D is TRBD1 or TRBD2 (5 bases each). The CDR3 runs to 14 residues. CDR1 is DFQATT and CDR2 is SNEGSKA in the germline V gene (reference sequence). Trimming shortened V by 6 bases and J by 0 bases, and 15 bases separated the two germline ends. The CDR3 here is CSAPPGRLSYEQYF. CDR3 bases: TGCAGTGCCCCCCCGGGACGCCTCTCCTACGAGCAGTACTTC.

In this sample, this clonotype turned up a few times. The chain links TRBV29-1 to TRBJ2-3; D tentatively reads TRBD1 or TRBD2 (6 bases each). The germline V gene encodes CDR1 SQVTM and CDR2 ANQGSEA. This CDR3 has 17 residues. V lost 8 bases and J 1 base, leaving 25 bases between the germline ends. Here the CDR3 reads CSSSGGGNNPRTDTQYF. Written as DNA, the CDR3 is TGCAGCTCATCCGGAGGGGGTAACAATCCACGCACAGATACGCAGTATTTT.

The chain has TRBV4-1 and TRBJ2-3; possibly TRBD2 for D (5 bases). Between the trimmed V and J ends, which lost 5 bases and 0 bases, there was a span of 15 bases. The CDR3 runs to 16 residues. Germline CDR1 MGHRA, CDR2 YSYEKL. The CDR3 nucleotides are TGCGCCAGCAGCTCCCTTGGTAGGACTAGCACAGATACGCAGTATTTT. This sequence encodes CASSSLGRTSTDTQYF.

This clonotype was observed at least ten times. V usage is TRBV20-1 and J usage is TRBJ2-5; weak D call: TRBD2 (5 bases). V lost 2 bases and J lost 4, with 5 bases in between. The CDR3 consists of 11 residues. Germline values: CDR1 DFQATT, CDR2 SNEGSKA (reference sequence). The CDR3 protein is CSARRGETQYF. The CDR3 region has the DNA TGCAGTGCTAGACGGGGAGAGACCCAGTACTTC.

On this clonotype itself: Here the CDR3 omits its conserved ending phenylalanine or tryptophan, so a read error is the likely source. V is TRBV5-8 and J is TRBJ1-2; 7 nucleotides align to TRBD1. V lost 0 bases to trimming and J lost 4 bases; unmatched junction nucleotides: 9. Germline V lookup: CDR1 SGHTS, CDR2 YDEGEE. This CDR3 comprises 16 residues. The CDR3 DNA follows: TGTGCCAGCAGCTTGGAGGGGGCTAACCTGTCCTATGGCTACACCGTC. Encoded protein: CASSLEGANLSYGYTV.

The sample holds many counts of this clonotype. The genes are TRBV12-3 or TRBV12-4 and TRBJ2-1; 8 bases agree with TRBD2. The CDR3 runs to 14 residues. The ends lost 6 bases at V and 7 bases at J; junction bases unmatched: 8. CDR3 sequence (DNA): TGTGCCAGCAGCCCACGGACTAGCCAAAATGAGCAGTTCTTC. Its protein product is CASSPRTSQNEQFF.

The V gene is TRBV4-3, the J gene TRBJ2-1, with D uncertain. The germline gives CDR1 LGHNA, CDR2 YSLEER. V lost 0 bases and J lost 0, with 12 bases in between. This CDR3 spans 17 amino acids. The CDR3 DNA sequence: TGCGCCAGCAGCCAAGATGCGGCACCGAGCTCCTACAATGAGCAGTTCTTC. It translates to CASSQDAAPSSYNEQFF.

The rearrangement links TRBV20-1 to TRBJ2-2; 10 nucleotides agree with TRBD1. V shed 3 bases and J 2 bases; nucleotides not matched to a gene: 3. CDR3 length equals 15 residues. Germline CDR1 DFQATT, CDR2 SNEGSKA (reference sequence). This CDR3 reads CSASRQGANTGELFF. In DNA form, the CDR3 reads TGCAGTGCTAGCCGACAGGGGGCTAACACCGGGGAGCTGTTTTTT.

Here the CDR3 reads CASRQPGTEGPYEQYF. The CDR3 region has the DNA TGTGCCAGCAGGCAGCCGGGGACAGAAGGACCCTACGAGCAGTACTTC. The chain couples TRBV7-9 to TRBJ2-7; 7 nucleotides align to TRBD1. Germline loops: CDR1 SEHNR, CDR2 FQNEAQ (reference sequence). This CDR3 comprises 16 residues. The V and J ends lost 6 bases and 2 bases, in that order; junction bases with no gene match: 13.

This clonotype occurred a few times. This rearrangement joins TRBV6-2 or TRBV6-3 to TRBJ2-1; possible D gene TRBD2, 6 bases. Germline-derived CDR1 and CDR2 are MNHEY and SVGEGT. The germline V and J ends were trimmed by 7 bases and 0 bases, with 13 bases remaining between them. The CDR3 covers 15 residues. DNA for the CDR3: TGTGCCAGCACCCTTCTAGCGAGCTCCTACAATGAGCAGTTCTTC. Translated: CASTLLASSYNEQFF.

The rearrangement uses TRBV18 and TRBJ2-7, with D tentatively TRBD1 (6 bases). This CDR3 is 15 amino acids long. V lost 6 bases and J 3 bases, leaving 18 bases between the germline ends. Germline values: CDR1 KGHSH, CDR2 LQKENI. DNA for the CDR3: TGTGCCAGCTCGGGGGCCGGGACAATAGACTACGAGCAGTACTTC. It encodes CASSGAGTIDYEQYF.

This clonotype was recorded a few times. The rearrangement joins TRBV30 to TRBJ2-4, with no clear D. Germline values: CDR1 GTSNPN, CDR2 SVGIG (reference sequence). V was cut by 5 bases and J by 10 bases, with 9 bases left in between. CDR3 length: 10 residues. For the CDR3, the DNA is TGTGCCTGGGGATTGACGATTCAGTACTTC. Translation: CAWGLTIQYF. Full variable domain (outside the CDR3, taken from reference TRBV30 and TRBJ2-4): SQTIHQWPATLVQPVGSPLSLECTVEGTSNPNLYWYRQAAGRGLQLLFYSVGIGQISSEVPQNLSASRPQDRQFILSSKKLLLSDSGFYLCAWGLTIQYFGAGTRLSVL.

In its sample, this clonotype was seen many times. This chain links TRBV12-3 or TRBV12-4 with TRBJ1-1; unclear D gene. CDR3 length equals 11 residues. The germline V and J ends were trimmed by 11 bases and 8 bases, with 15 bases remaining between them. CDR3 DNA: TGTGCCTCCGGGCAGGCCCCCGAAGCTTTCTTT. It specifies CASGQAPEAFF.

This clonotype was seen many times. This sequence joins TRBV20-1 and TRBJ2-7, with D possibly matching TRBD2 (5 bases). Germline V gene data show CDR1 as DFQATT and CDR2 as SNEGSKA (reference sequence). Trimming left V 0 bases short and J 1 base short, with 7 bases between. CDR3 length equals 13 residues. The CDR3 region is CSAREAGSYEQYF. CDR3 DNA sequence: TGCAGTGCTAGAGAGGCGGGTTCCTACGAGCAGTACTTC.

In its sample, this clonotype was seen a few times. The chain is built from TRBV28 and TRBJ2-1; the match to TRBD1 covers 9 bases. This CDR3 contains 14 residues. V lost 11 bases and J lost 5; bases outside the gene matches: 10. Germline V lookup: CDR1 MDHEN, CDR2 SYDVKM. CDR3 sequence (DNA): TGTGCCTCGGACCGGGACAGGGCTAACAATGAGCAGTTCTTC. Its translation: CASDRDRANNEQFF.

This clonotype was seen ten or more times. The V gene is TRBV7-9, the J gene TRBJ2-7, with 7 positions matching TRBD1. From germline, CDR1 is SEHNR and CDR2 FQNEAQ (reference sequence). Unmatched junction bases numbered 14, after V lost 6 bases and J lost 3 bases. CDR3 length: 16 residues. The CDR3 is CASSYSTDRTFYEQYF. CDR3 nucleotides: TGTGCCAGCAGTTATTCAACGGACAGGACGTTCTACGAGCAGTACTTC.

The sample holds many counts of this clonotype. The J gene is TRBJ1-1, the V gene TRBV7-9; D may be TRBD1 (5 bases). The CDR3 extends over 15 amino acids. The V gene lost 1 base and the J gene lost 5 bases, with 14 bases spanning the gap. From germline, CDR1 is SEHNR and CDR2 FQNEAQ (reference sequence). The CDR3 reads CASSLDEGWGTEAFF. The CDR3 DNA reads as TGTGCCAGCAGCTTAGATGAGGGGTGGGGGACTGAAGCTTTCTTT. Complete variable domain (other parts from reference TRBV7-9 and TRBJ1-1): DTGVSQNPRHKITKRGQNVTFRCDPISEHNRLYWYRQTLGQGPEFLTYFQNEAQLEKSRLLSDRFSAERPKGSFSTLEIQRTEQGDSAMYLCASSLDEGWGTEAFFGQGTRLTVV.

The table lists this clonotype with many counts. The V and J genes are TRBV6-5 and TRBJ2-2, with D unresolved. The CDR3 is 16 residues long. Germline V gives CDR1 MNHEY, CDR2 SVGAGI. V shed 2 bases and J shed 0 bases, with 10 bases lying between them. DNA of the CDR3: TGTGCCAGCAGTTACGAAGATTGGTCGAACACCGGGGAGCTGTTTTTT. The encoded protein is CASSYEDWSNTGELFF.

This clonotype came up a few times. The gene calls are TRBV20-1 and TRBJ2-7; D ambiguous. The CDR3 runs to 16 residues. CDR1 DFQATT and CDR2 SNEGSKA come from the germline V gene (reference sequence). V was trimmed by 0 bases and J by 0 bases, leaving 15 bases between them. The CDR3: CSARDGYSSSSYEQYF. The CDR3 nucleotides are TGCAGTGCTAGAGATGGGTACAGCTCGAGCTCCTACGAGCAGTACTTC.

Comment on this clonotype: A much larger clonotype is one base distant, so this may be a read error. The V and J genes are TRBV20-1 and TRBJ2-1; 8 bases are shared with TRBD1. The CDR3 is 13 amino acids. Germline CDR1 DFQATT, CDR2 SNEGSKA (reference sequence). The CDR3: CSASQGAYNKQFF. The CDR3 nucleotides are TGCAGTGCCTCCCAGGGGGCGTACAATAAGCAGTTCTTC.

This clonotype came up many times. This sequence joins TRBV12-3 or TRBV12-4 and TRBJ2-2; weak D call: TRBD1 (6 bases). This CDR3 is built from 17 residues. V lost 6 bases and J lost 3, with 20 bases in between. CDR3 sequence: CASRKGTSSPYTGELFF. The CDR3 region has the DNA TGTGCCAGCAGGAAAGGGACATCGTCTCCTTACACCGGGGAGCTGTTTTTT.